What follows is one T cell receptor (beta chain) and its context. This sample is part of a study of shared T cell receptors in the human thymus. Profiling relied on immunoSEQ multiplex PCR, and the TCRdb table lists in-frame clones only, not all of them. The data contain about 660,000 clones, 87% of them singletons. J gave up 0 bases and V 2 bases, and 8 bases lay outside the gene matches. The germline CDR1 and CDR2 sequences are SGHTS and YDEGEE. There are 19 residues in the CDR3. This sample was shared with a second study, whose subject was human thymus T cells. Turning to that study: The thymus tissue came from resections taken during corrective heart surgery. Thymic and blood repertoires seemed to show skewed V and J gene use. Related studies noted strongly shared thymic repertoires across unrelated people.

J is TRBJ2-6 and V is TRBV5-8, with 10 bases that match TRBD2. The sequencing input was thymocytes. The source is a boy under two years old with a congenital heart defect. CDR3 nucleotide sequence: TGTGCCAGCAGCTTAACGAGGGCTAGCGGGAGCTCTGGGGCCAACGTCCTGACTTTC. It yields the protein CASSLTRASGSSGANVLTF.